This T cell receptor beta chain was sequenced in a study of identical twins listed by TCRdb under 2016. At the level of the whole study: TCR alpha and beta repertoires from monozygotic twins, unrelated adults of various ages and cord blood were deep-sequenced to test whether fetal clonotypes persist. To rule out contamination, the twin experiments were replicated at different times with different library preparation protocols.

Only healthy Caucasian donors were included. The twin cohort comprised three pairs of female monozygotic twins, all aged roughly 18 to 30 years. The RNA used for TCR libraries was isolated from peripheral blood mononuclear cells. Results the study describes overall, beyond this receptor: Out-of-frame TCR alpha sequences shared between twins showed an excess of low generation-probability sequences compared with coincidental sharing between unrelated individuals. Abundant cord blood beta clonotypes carried fewer insertions; young adult naive repertoires showed a weaker similar trend, while memory repertoires showed none. Because the same donors could not be followed over many years, the conclusions relied on cross-sectional statistical analysis. Recombination models systematically underestimated out-of-frame TCR alpha sharing in monozygotic twins but agreed with sharing between unrelated individuals. The excess sharing between twins in beta out-of-frame sequences was weaker because fewer shared sequences reduced the signal-to-noise ratio. Zero-insertion analyses could be partly confounded by invariant T cells such as MAIT and iNKT, although diverse VJ usage argued against such confounding for most clonotypes.

This clonotype was observed a few times. Its antigen is not yet known. Base qualities are not provided; no much larger clone lies one nucleotide away. The library was prepared using 5' RACE. Reads for this sample came from an Illumina HiSeq 2000. Template switching introduced a universal primer binding site; the final cDNA contained a unique molecular identifier, enabling accurate counting of TCR cDNA molecules. First-strand cDNA for TCR alpha and beta chains was synthesized from specific primers in the conserved constant-segment region. To control for contamination, each cDNA library was double barcoded with a SMART-Mk sample barcode plus Illumina barcodes. TruSeq adapter sequences, together with Illumina sample barcodes, were added in two successive PCR steps. The TCR alpha and beta cDNA libraries were sequenced on the Illumina HiSeq platform using custom primers. In the original analysis: Unique molecular identifiers were extracted from raw reads with MiGEC, and CDR3 positions were determined with MiXCR. Recombination models were inferred per individual with the repgenHMM and IGoR tools using an EM algorithm. The analysis of shared clonotypes was done with the tcR package in R, with sharing normalized by the product of cloneset sizes. To study raw recombination free of thymic and clonal selection effects, out-of-frame nonproductive sequences were analyzed. TCRdb handled the public reads itself, with Q25 trimming in fastp and clone calling in MiXCR, and kept productive beta chains. Rows matching on CDR3 protein sequence are summarized as one entry with the most common DNA and genes. The V and J calls were not made by the authors but by TCRdb's processing. Here the sample has 600,000 to 850,000 distinct CDR3 sequences; roughly 18% occur a single time. The biggest ten clones account for approximately 14% of the sample.

Its CDR3 holds 16 amino acids, cysteine through phenylalanine. The read is trimmed to its CDR3 DNA, 48 bases read in frame from base 1. Trimming costs V 3 bases and J 2 bases, and their ends lie 19 bases apart. The germline V gene (reference sequence) specifies DFQATT as CDR1 and SNEGSKA as CDR2. This sample also belongs to another study, concerning T cells expressing NK-cell markers. As the second publication notes: TCR beta-chain repertoires were profiled in sorted CD3+CD56+NKG2C+, CD3+CD56+NKG2C- and CD3+CD56-NKG2C+ T-cell subsets from several donors. Among the eight sequenced donors, only one was HCMV-seronegative, while the other seven were HCMV-seropositive. To restrict sorting to alphabetaTCR-expressing T cells, an anti-gammadeltaTCR antibody was added in several experiments. In several donors, the dominant CD3+CD56+NKG2C+ clonotypes ranked among the top 10 CD8+ clonotypes, making up roughly 1.0-8% of CD8+ T cells. Those dominant clonotypes were again the most abundant among CD3+CD56-NKG2C+ cells in several donors, at roughly 28.3-60.1%. Whether the expanded NKG2C-expressing T cell clones were specific for HCMV antigens was left unclear. The study sequenced eight donors, all healthy volunteers chosen at random: three men and five women. A commercial ELISA kit detecting HCMV-specific IgG in serum was used to determine HCMV serostatus. For 5 or 6 donors, unsorted PBMC were also used to sequence bulk peripheral blood T-cell repertoires. MIGEC was used to demultiplex reads and group reads by UMI, and MiTCR was used to assemble and quantify clonotypes. To exclude erroneous sequences, only TCR cDNA sequences supported by at least two reads were retained. The tcR package was used for downstream repertoire analysis, with clonotypes matched between fractions based on CDR3 nucleotide sequence plus V segment. VDJmatch was used to annotate antigen specificity against VDJdb, with one amino acid substitution allowed in CDR3.

The receptor chain draws on TRBV20-1 and TRBJ2-5, with the identity of the D gene unclear. Material: PBMCs. The receptor comes from a woman younger than 35 in good health. In nucleotide form, the sequence is TGCAGTGCTAGTGAATTAGGATTACGGATGCAAGAGACCCAGTACTTC. Its protein product is CSASELGLRMQETQYF.